This is a list of T cell receptor beta chains from one sample in a study of blood T cell repertoires in COVID-19. Sequencing was performed with immunoSEQ multiplex PCR; in TCRdb, only in-frame clones are kept and a portion is missing. The table has some 150,000 clones, approximately 83% seen once; the top ten hold more than 7.5%. Sequencing was carried out using peripheral blood. These receptors were taken from a woman between 55 and 75 years old with COVID-19, enrolled during active disease. Each CDR3 is given with its conserved first and last residue. D genes are given only for firm matches. Clone size is stated in some rows and not others, as once, few, many or a class when expanded.

v_call	d_call	j_call	clone_size	cdr3_aa	cdr3_nt
TRBV29-1	.	TRBJ1-4	.	CSVEDRRGGKLFF	TGCAGCGTTGAAGATCGAAGGGGCGGAAAACTGTTTTTT
TRBV5-4	TRBD2	TRBJ2-7	.	CASSFSGGAVEQYF	TGTGCCAGCAGCTTTAGCGGGGGGGCGGTCGAGCAGTACTTC
TRBV10-1	TRBD2	TRBJ2-3	.	CASSDSGGARGTQYF	TGCGCCAGCAGTGATAGCGGGGGGGCCCGGGGTACGCAGTATTTT
TRBV4-2	.	TRBJ2-2	.	CASSQDGAGTGGELFF	TGTGCCAGCAGCCAAGATGGTGCGGGGACTGGCGGGGAGCTGTTTTTT
TRBV29-1	.	TRBJ1-2	.	CSGNGEAGSNYGYTF	TGCAGCGGCAACGGGGAGGCAGGGTCTAACTATGGCTACACCTTC
TRBV4-2	TRBD1	TRBJ1-1	.	CASSQWTGGALNTEAFF	TGTGCCAGCAGCCAATGGACAGGGGGCGCTTTGAACACTGAAGCTTTCTTT
TRBV7-3	.	TRBJ2-7	.	CASSLGNGPGVGEQYF	TGTGCCAGCAGCTTAGGTAACGGGCCAGGGGTAGGCGAGCAGTACTTC
TRBV6-5	TRBD1	TRBJ1-5	.	CASAGTGLITPQHF	TGTGCCAGTGCGGGGACAGGGCTTATTACGCCCCAGCATTTT
TRBV15	.	TRBJ2-1	.	CATSSGGNEQFF	TGTGCCACCAGCAGTGGAGGTAATGAGCAGTTCTTC
TRBV7-3	TRBD2	TRBJ2-1	.	CASSSLAGGNEQFF	TGTGCCAGCAGCTCGCTAGCGGGGGGGAATGAGCAGTTCTTC
TRBV30	TRBD1	TRBJ1-1	.	CAWRGQGHWSNTEAFF	TGTGCCTGGAGGGGACAGGGTCACTGGTCGAACACTGAAGCTTTCTTT
TRBV28	TRBD1	TRBJ1-5	.	CASSFPQGVDQPQHF	TGTGCCAGCAGTTTCCCTCAGGGGGTGGATCAGCCCCAGCATTTT
TRBV7-2	TRBD1	TRBJ2-7	.	CASSFRDRGLGYF	TGTGCCAGCAGCTTCCGGGACAGGGGGCTGGGGTACTTC
TRBV7-9	TRBD1	TRBJ1-2	few	CASSVTGGSYGYTF	TGTGCCAGCAGCGTTACAGGGGGCAGCTATGGCTACACCTTC
TRBV19	TRBD2	TRBJ2-3	.	CASSMTVSGGAATQYF	TGTGCCAGTAGTATGACGGTTAGCGGGGGGGCCGCTACGCAGTATTTT
TRBV6-5	.	TRBJ1-2	.	CASSSRARYGYTF	TGTGCCAGCAGTTCCAGGGCGAGGTATGGCTACACCTTC
TRBV5-4	.	TRBJ1-2	.	CASSLVDTYGYTF	TGTGCCAGCAGCTTGGTCGACACTTATGGCTACACCTTC
TRBV7-2	TRBD1	TRBJ2-5	.	CASSSSWDSETQYF	TGTGCCAGCAGCTCCAGCTGGGACAGCGAGACCCAGTACTTC
TRBV9	.	TRBJ2-7	.	CASSGQGSYEQYF	TGTGCCAGCAGCGGGCAGGGGTCCTACGAGCAGTACTTC
TRBV3-1/TRBV3-2	.	TRBJ1-5	.	CASSFPGNQPQHF	TGTGCCAGCAGCTTCCCGGGGAATCAGCCCCAGCATTTT
TRBV7-2	.	TRBJ2-7	.	CASSAGTSYEQYF	TGTGCCAGCAGCGCCGGGACAAGCTACGAGCAGTACTTC
TRBV7-6	.	TRBJ2-7	.	CASSQVDGRVYEQYF	TGTGCCAGCAGCCAAGTCGATGGCAGGGTCTACGAGCAGTACTTC
TRBV7-9	TRBD1	TRBJ2-7	.	CASSFMATGAAGYEQYF	TGTGCCAGCAGCTTTATGGCGACAGGGGCAGCAGGGTACGAGCAGTACTTC
TRBV7-3	.	TRBJ2-1	.	CASSPQGGLEYNEQFF	TGTGCCAGCAGCCCTCAGGGGGGACTAGAGTACAATGAGCAGTTCTTC
TRBV5-4	.	TRBJ2-2	.	CASSLAGRAGELFF	TGTGCCAGCAGCTTGGCCGGCAGGGCCGGGGAGCTGTTTTTT
TRBV5-8	.	TRBJ2-7	.	CASSLLPTAYEQYF	TGTGCCAGCAGCTTATTACCGACAGCCTACGAGCAGTACTTC
TRBV19	TRBD1	TRBJ1-2	.	CASSDRASNYGYTF	TGTGCCAGTAGTGACAGGGCATCTAACTATGGCTACACCTTC
TRBV6-1	.	TRBJ2-7	.	CASSESITYEQYF	TGTGCCAGCAGTGAAAGCATCACCTACGAGCAGTACTTC
TRBV27	.	TRBJ2-7	.	CASSWTVQTGFEQYF	TGTGCCAGCAGTTGGACTGTCCAAACGGGTTTCGAGCAGTACTTC
TRBV7-3	.	TRBJ1-1	.	CATQRQLNTEAFF	TGTGCCACCCAGAGACAGTTGAACACTGAAGCTTTCTTT
TRBV5-1	TRBD1	TRBJ1-1	.	CASSWTGSRQGTEAFF	TGCGCCAGCAGCTGGACAGGGAGTAGGCAAGGCACTGAAGCTTTCTTT
TRBV30	.	TRBJ1-4	.	CAWSRRVIINEKLFF	TGTGCCTGGAGTCGGCGGGTTATCATAAATGAAAAACTGTTTTTT
TRBV10-3	.	TRBJ2-1	.	CAISDLANNEQFF	TGTGCCATCAGTGACCTAGCTAACAATGAGCAGTTCTTC
TRBV25-1	TRBD1	TRBJ1-4	.	CASSIGTGREKLFF	TGTGCCAGCTCAATCGGGACAGGGCGTGAAAAACTGTTTTTT
TRBV10-3	TRBD1	TRBJ2-2	once	CAIGTGNTGELFF	TGTGCCATCGGGACAGGGAACACCGGGGAGCTGTTTTTT
TRBV7-9	.	TRBJ1-1	.	CASSLRRDGGIVSEAFF	TGTGCCAGCAGCCTACGTAGGGACGGCGGGATCGTATCTGAAGCTTTCTTT
TRBV12-3/TRBV12-4	TRBD1	TRBJ1-1	.	CASRGGFSTEAFF	TGTGCCAGCAGAGGGGGCTTTTCCACTGAAGCTTTCTTT
TRBV27	.	TRBJ2-3	.	CASSLGATRTDTQYF	TGTGCCAGCAGTTTAGGAGCGACGCGGACAGATACGCAGTATTTT
TRBV10-2	.	TRBJ2-7	.	CASSQQMDTGAYEQYF	TGCGCCAGCAGTCAGCAGATGGACACGGGAGCCTACGAGCAGTACTTC
TRBV15	TRBD2	TRBJ2-5	.	CATSRGRSGGEQETQYF	TGTGCCACCAGCAGAGGTCGGAGCGGGGGGGAACAAGAGACCCAGTACTTC
TRBV3-1/TRBV3-2	.	TRBJ2-3	once	CASSQDLLADTQYF	TGTGCCAGCAGCCAGGACTTATTGGCAGATACGCAGTATTTT
TRBV7-6	.	TRBJ1-2	.	CASSLGVGAAYGYTF	TGTGCCAGCAGCTTAGGGGTAGGGGCGGCCTATGGCTACACCTTC
TRBV19	.	TRBJ1-2	.	CASSMGHNYGYTF	TGTGCCAGTAGTATGGGGCATAACTATGGCTACACCTTC
TRBV29-1	.	TRBJ1-1	few	CSVVQVDAFF	TGCAGCGTTGTGCAGGTTGACGCTTTCTTT
TRBV19	TRBD1	TRBJ1-2	.	CASSPRTGSDYGYTF	TGTGCCAGTAGTCCGCGGACAGGGTCGGACTATGGCTACACCTTC
TRBV18	TRBD1	TRBJ1-3	.	CASSPRTGIGNTIYF	TGTGCCAGCTCACCCCGGACAGGGATCGGAAACACCATATATTTT
TRBV5-1	.	TRBJ1-2	.	CASSPAGADYGYTF	TGCGCCAGCAGCCCGGCGGGGGCGGACTATGGCTACACCTTC
TRBV10-2	TRBD2	TRBJ2-2	.	CASSEVLAVNTGELFF	TGCGCCAGCAGTGAGGTACTAGCGGTTAACACCGGGGAGCTGTTTTTT
TRBV24-1	TRBD1	TRBJ2-7	.	CATSDFRRGQYEQYF	TGTGCCACCAGTGATTTCCGCAGGGGGCAATACGAGCAGTACTTC
TRBV7-7	TRBD2	TRBJ2-3	.	CASSPRLAGGDSTDTQYF	TGTGCCAGCAGCCCACGACTAGCGGGGGGCGATAGCACAGATACGCAGTATTTT
TRBV4-2	.	TRBJ2-3	.	CASSPLGETPATDTQYF	TGTGCCAGCAGCCCCCTCGGGGAAACACCAGCCACAGATACGCAGTATTTT
TRBV4-2	.	TRBJ2-3	.	CASSQGGSFSIVTQYF	TGTGCCAGCAGCCAAGGAGGCAGTTTTTCCATTGTTACGCAGTATTTT
TRBV24-1	TRBD2	TRBJ2-1	.	CATSDQPGLAVEQFF	TGTGCCACCAGTGATCAGCCGGGACTAGCGGTTGAGCAGTTCTTC
TRBV18	TRBD1	TRBJ2-7	once	CASSPTGTGGGYEQYF	TGTGCCAGCTCACCTACCGGGACAGGGGGCGGTTACGAGCAGTACTTC
TRBV20-1	.	TRBJ2-1	.	CSASLSSYNEQFF	TGCAGTGCTAGTCTGAGCTCCTACAATGAGCAGTTCTTC
TRBV4-1	.	TRBJ1-2	.	CASSQVQGSGYTF	TGCGCCAGCAGCCAAGTCCAGGGATCTGGCTACACCTTC
TRBV15	TRBD2	TRBJ2-2	.	CATSRAAGAGELFF	TGTGCCACCAGCAGAGCGGCGGGGGCCGGGGAGCTGTTTTTT